The clone carrying this TCR beta chain has more than one count but fewer than ten. Expressed TCRB transcripts were sequenced because the entire RNA isolate underwent reverse transcription. TCRdb keeps only in-frame clones here, not all; method: immunoSEQ multiplex PCR. The sample contains 330,000 or so clones, around 13% of which appear only once. The entry originates in a study of beta chain features in type 1 diabetes. Overall study: Age, gender and cell yields were alike across patients and healthy donors.

V gave up 10 bases and J gave up 2 bases; unmatched junction bases: 9. Germline CDR1 is MNHNS and CDR2 is SASEGT. This CDR3 spans 15 amino acids. Sorted CD4+ subsets: naive, central memory, regulatory, stem cell-like memory (CD45RO/CCR7/CD25/CD127/CD95/CD27 panel). The gene calls are TRBV6-1 and TRBJ2-3; TRBD2 agrees at 10 bases. This sequence was found in a man aged 25 to 45 in good health. The sequenced sample consisted of central memory CD4+ T cells from blood. The CDR3 loop is CATKTSGITTDTQYF. As DNA, the CDR3 is TGTGCCACTAAAACTAGCGGGATAACCACAGATACGCAGTATTTT.